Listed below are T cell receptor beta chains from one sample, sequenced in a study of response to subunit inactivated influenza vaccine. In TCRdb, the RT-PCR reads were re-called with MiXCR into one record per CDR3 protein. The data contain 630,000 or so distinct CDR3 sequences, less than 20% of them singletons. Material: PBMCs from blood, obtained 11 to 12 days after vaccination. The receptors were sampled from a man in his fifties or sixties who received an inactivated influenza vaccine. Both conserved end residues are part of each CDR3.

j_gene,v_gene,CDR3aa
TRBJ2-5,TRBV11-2,CASSPIPRFRELKETQYF
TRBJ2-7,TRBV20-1,CSARRTDGGGVGEQYF
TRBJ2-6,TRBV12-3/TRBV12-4,CASSSPDARNVLTF
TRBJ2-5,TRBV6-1,CASGRGGAGTQYF
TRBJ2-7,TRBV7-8,CASSFRGAQGFYEQYF
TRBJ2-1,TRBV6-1,CASSAIGGSYEQFF
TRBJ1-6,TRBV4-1,CASSQDSQGRVSPLHF
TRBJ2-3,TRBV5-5,CASSRELGADTQYF
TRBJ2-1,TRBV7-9,CASSVGQGSNEQFF
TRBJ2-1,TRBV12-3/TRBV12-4,CASSLHLTGGFNEQFF
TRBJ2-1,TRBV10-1,CASSVPVVAKGNEQFF
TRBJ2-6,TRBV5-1,CASSLDLGANVLTF
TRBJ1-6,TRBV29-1,CSVANGSYNSPLHF
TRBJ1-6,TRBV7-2,CASSFTGGGGNSPLHF
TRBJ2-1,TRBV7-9,CASNSLGEQFF
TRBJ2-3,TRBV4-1,CASSQARTESTDTQYF
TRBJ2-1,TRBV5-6,CASSLQGYLSYNEQFF
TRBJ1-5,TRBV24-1,CATSQQGTHQPQHF
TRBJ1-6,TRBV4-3,CASSLSKWEPLHF
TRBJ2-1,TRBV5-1,CASRGGTSGKRHNEQFF
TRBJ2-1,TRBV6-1,CASSEWTGDNEQFF
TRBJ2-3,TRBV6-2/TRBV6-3,CASNPFQRGLTDTQYF
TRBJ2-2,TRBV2,CASRRGVTGELFF
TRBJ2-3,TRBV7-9,CASSRIKRMGSTDTQYF
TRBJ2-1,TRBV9,CASSGPGGDEQFF
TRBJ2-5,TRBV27,CASKPGSVQTQYF
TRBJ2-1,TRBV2,CASSALRGGRYNEQFF
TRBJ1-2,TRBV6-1,CASSETPRDGYTF
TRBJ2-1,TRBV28,CASETGTGENEQFF
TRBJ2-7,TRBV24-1,CATRGGPYEQYF
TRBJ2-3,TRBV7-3,CASSLTMRQEDTQYF
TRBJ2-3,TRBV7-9,CASSWGRSTDTQYF
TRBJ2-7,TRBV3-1,CASRDRASSYEQYF
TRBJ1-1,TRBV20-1,CSARNFSRRTEAFF
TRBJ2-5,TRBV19,CASSIVEYSLEEETQYF
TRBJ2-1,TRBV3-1,CASSQVRDEQFF
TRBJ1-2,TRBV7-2,CASSLEPGVSGYGYTF
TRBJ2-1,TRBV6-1,CASSDRWVVSSSNEQFF
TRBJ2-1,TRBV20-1,CSASLDSSEQFF
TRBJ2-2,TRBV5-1,CASSLETAPNRGITNTGELFF
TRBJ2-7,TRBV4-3,CASSQALGRYYEQYF
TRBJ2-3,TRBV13,CASSLRVITDTQYF